The clone carrying this T cell receptor (beta chain) was detected once. What it binds is unknown. This table comes from immunoSEQ multiplex PCR, and its TCRdb copy is limited to in-frame clones, with some not included. The repertoire consists of approximately 130,000 clones, with roughly 88% occurring once and the leading ten covering about a quarter. These data are taken from a study of T cell responses to AZD1222 COVID-19 vaccine. Study findings and constraints: Baseline seropositives among AZD1222 recipients totaled only five or six. Spike-specific TCRs gained breadth and depth after people received two AZD1222 doses. The donors showed a predominance of white British ancestry and of females, with possible underestimation of clonal diversity.

It was second doses at about 4 or about 12 weeks that were pooled. Source: peripheral blood, taken 28 days after the second AZD1222 dose. This receptor was taken from an adult who received the AZD1222 COVID-19 vaccine.

This CDR3 is CAWWRETGELFF. As DNA, the CDR3 is TGTGCCTGGTGGAGGGAGACCGGGGAGCTGTTTTTT. The rearrangement joins TRBV30 to TRBJ2-2, with D possibly matching TRBD2 (6 bases). V was trimmed by 5 bases and J by 5 bases, leaving 9 bases between them. CDR3 length equals 12 residues. In germline, CDR1 is GTSNPN, CDR2 SVGIG (reference sequence).